The 21 T cell receptor beta chains given below trace back to one sample, sequenced in a study of blood T cell repertoires in COVID-19. TCRdb's table, derived via immunoSEQ multiplex PCR, lists solely in-frame clones and lacks some. Of 400,000 or so clones in the sample, more than 70% were seen once. The sample was PBMCs or T cells enriched from blood (not recorded which). The source is a man aged 35 to 55 in a cohort exposed to, infected with or recovered from COVID-19 (not recorded which).

The sample holds one count of this clone. This chain connects TRBV3-1 (or the pseudogene TRBV3-2) to TRBJ1-2; 11 bases are a match to TRBD1. The V and J ends lost 1 base and 5 bases, in that order; junction bases with no gene match: 9. The length of the CDR3 is 17 residues. CDR1 and CDR2 from the germline V gene are LGHDT and YNNKEL (reference sequence). The CDR3 is CASSQALLGTGGYGYTF. The DNA of the CDR3 is TGTGCCAGCAGCCAAGCCCTCTTAGGGACAGGGGGATATGGCTACACCTTC.

The V and J genes are TRBV7-2 and TRBJ2-5; 7 nucleotides match TRBD1. The CDR3 is 15 amino acids. Germline values: CDR1 SGHTA, CDR2 FQGNSA. J was trimmed by 5 bases and V by 5 bases; bases with no gene match: 11. As DNA, the CDR3 is TGTGCCAGCAGCGAAAGGACAGGCCGAGGGGAGACCCAGTACTTC. This translates into CASSERTGRGETQYF.

This clone appeared once. The chain carries TRBV15 and TRBJ2-7; 10 nucleotides line up with TRBD2. V lost 5 bases to trimming and J lost 2 bases; unmatched junction nucleotides: 3. Germline V CDR1 and CDR2: LNHNV, YYDKDF (reference sequence). This CDR3 spans 14 amino acids. This CDR3 is CATSGSGRAYEQYF. In nucleotides, the CDR3 is TGTGCCACCAGCGGGAGCGGGAGGGCCTACGAGCAGTACTTC.

V and J are TRBV5-1 and TRBJ2-3, with 7 bases fitting TRBD1. This CDR3 region has 16 residues. CDR1 and CDR2 from the germline V gene are SGHRS and YFSETQ. V shed 2 bases, J shed 1 base, and the junction held 7 bases outside the gene matches. The CDR3 DNA is TGCGCCAGCAGCTTAGGACAGGTGGTGGGCACAGATACGCAGTATTTT. Amino acid sequence: CASSLGQVVGTDTQYF.

This clone was detected only once. The genes are TRBV27 and TRBJ2-3; D uncertain. The germline V gene encodes CDR1 MNHEY and CDR2 SMNVEV (reference sequence). The CDR3 length is 13 residues. Trimming took off 4 bases at V and 2 bases at J, with 7 bases between the two ends. The CDR3 here is CASSSLATDTQYF. DNA of the CDR3: TGTGCCAGCAGTTCTTTGGCCACAGATACGCAGTATTTT.

This clone was observed a few times. The gene calls are TRBV7-8 and TRBJ2-2; TRBD2 agrees at 15 bases. The J segment lost 5 bases and the V segment lost 2 bases, leaving 9 bases of the junction unmatched. The CDR3 has 19 amino acids. CDR1 and CDR2 (germline): SGHVS, FQNEAQ. The DNA of the CDR3 is TGTGCCAGCAGCTTACGGACTAGCGGGAGGGCCGGGGGGACCGGGGAGCTGTTTTTT. Protein sequence: CASSLRTSGRAGGTGELFF.

This sequence joins TRBV6-5 and TRBJ2-5, with a possible D match to TRBD2 (6 bases). V lost 8 bases to trimming and J lost 4 bases, with 20 bases between them. Germline V gives CDR1 MNHEY, CDR2 SVGAGI. CDR3 length: 15 amino acids. CDR3 in amino acids: CASPRGRSSGETQYF. The CDR3 DNA reads TGTGCCAGCCCACGGGGGAGGTCTTCGGGAGAGACCCAGTACTTC.

This clone is a singleton in its sample. This rearrangement joins TRBV29-1 to TRBJ2-3, with TRBD2 matching 10 bases. V shed 6 bases, J shed 4 bases, and the junction held 10 bases outside the gene matches. The CDR3 contains 15 residues. The germline V gene has CDR1 SQVTM and CDR2 ANQGSEA. The chain's CDR3 is CSVGLTSGLADTQYF. In nucleotides, the CDR3 is TGCAGCGTGGGCCTGACTAGCGGGTTGGCAGATACGCAGTATTTT.

This chain joins TRBV7-3 and TRBJ2-1; no clear D. The V end lost 1 base, the J end lost 4 bases, and 14 bases lay between the germline ends. CDR1 SGHTA and CDR2 FQGTGA come from the germline V gene. The CDR3 loop spans 16 amino acids. CDR3 sequence reads: CASSLSLASGYNEQFF. DNA for the CDR3: TGTGCCAGCAGCTTAAGTTTGGCTAGTGGTTACAATGAGCAGTTCTTC.

The rearrangement joins TRBV6-5 to TRBJ2-3; TRBD2 aligns across 8 bases. The CDR3 spans 13 residues. Trimming took 7 bases from V and 6 from J; bases not matched to a gene: 6. CDR1 and CDR2 from the germline V gene are MNHEY and SVGAGI. Here the CDR3 reads CASKGLDGDTQYF. For the CDR3, the DNA is TGTGCCAGCAAGGGACTAGATGGCGATACGCAGTATTTT.

This sequence joins TRBV30 and TRBJ2-7; 10 nucleotides match TRBD1. Germline CDR1 is GTSNPN and CDR2 is SVGIG (reference sequence). V trimming: 0 bases; J trimming: 2 bases; junction bases outside the gene matches: 4. The CDR3 totals 15 residues. The CDR3 nucleotides read TGTGCCTGGAGTGTAGGGGACAGGGGCGCCTACGAGCAGTACTTC. Translated, it gives CAWSVGDRGAYEQYF.

The chain has TRBV19 and TRBJ1-4; a possible D gene is TRBD1 (6 bases). Trimming stripped 3 bases from V and 0 bases from J, with 8 bases between. Germline lookup yields CDR1 LNHDA and CDR2 SQIVND (reference sequence). The CDR3 loop spans 15 amino acids. The CDR3 here is CASSIRQATNEKLFF. The CDR3 nucleotides read TGTGCCAGTAGTATCCGACAGGCAACTAATGAAAAACTGTTTTTT.

V and J are TRBV15 and TRBJ1-5; the match to TRBD1 covers 10 bases. CDR1 and CDR2 from the germline V gene are LNHNV and YYDKDF (reference sequence). Trimming at V came to 0 bases and at J to 8 bases, leaving 7 bases not matched to a gene. This CDR3 has 16 residues. CDR3 coding DNA: TGTGCCACCAGCAGAGACCTCGACAGGGGGCTTGAGCCCCAGCATTTT. Protein product: CATSRDLDRGLEPQHF. The full variable domain, with the rest looked up from reference TRBV15 and TRBJ1-5, is DAMVIQNPRYQVTQFGKPVTLSCSQTLNHNVMYWYQQKSSQAPKLLFHYYDKDFNNEADTPDNFQSRRPNTSFCFLDIRSPGLGDTAMYLCATSRDLDRGLEPQHFGDGTRLSIL.

The CDR3 loop is CASNHGGARTEAFF. CDR3 in DNA: TGTGCCAGTAATCATGGAGGGGCGAGGACTGAAGCTTTCTTT. The V gene is TRBV6-5, the J gene TRBJ1-1; D possibly corresponds to TRBD1 (5 bases). Trimming cost V 9 bases and J 5 bases, with 19 bases left between them. The CDR3 contains 14 residues. The germline gives CDR1 MNHEY, CDR2 SVGAGI.

The chain joins TRBV6-5 to TRBJ1-1; TRBD1 matches 7 bases. V dropped 5 bases and J dropped 3; count of bases not matched to a gene: 9. The length of the CDR3 is 15 residues. Per the germline V gene, CDR1 is MNHEY and CDR2 is SVGAGI. CDR3 loop: CASSPGGGIYTEAFF. CDR3 bases: TGTGCCAGCAGTCCAGGGGGAGGTATTTACACTGAAGCTTTCTTT.

This chain joins TRBV6-5 and TRBJ1-6; D remains unclear. The germline V and J ends were trimmed by 0 bases and 9 bases, with 15 bases remaining between them. From germline, CDR1 is MNHEY and CDR2 SVGAGI. This CDR3 comprises 16 residues. The CDR3 DNA follows: TGTGCCAGCAGTTACTCGGCAGACTTTTTAGGTTCACCCCTCCACTTT. Translated, it gives CASSYSADFLGSPLHF.

V is TRBV28 and J is TRBJ1-2; D not certain. This CDR3 contains 13 residues. V was trimmed by 6 bases and J by 5 bases, leaving 13 bases between them. Per the germline V gene, CDR1 is MDHEN and CDR2 is SYDVKM. DNA for the CDR3: TGTGCCAGCAGCGACCAAAGGCGGTATGGCTACACCTTC. Its translation is CASSDQRRYGYTF.

Note on this clone: The same CDR3 is also encoded by other DNA sequences in this sample. The J gene is TRBJ1-4, the V gene TRBV20-1; unclear D gene. Deletions cut 6 bases from V and 7 bases from J, with 9 bases between. The CDR3 sequence is 11 residues long. Germline CDR1 reads DFQATT; CDR2 reads SNEGSKA (reference sequence). The CDR3 DNA is TGCAGTGCCCTGTGGGCTGAAAAACTGTTTTTT. This gives the protein CSALWAEKLFF.

The chain has TRBV10-3 and TRBJ2-3, with D possibly TRBD1 on 5 matching bases. Germline V gene sequence: CDR1 ENHRY, CDR2 SYGVKD. V dropped 8 bases and J dropped 5 bases, with 17 bases sitting between them. This CDR3 region has 14 residues. CDR3 bases: TGTGCCATCGGGGCTACCTCTTCACGAGATACGCAGTATTTT. Translated: CAIGATSSRDTQYF.

This CDR3 reads CASSLTSGRISEQFF. The CDR3 DNA is TGTGCCAGTAGTCTCACTAGCGGGAGGATCAGTGAGCAGTTCTTC. The J gene is TRBJ2-1, the V gene TRBV19; 12 bases align to TRBD2. The J segment lost 9 bases and the V segment lost 5 bases, leaving 8 bases of the junction unmatched. Germline CDR1 is LNHDA and CDR2 is SQIVND (reference sequence). The CDR3 length is 15 residues.

As concerns this clone: The sample carries other DNA sequences with the same CDR3. The chain carries TRBV9 and TRBJ2-1, with 14 bases identical to TRBD2. Germline CDR1 SGDLS, CDR2 YYNGEE. This CDR3 is 15 amino acids long. J lost 7 bases, V lost 0 bases, and 0 bases had no gene match. The CDR3 is CASSVGLAGGNEQFF. The CDR3 DNA follows: TGTGCCAGCAGCGTAGGACTAGCGGGAGGGAATGAGCAGTTCTTC. Combining the CDR3 with reference TRBV9 and TRBJ2-1 gives the whole variable domain DSGVTQTPKHLITATGQRVTLRCSPRSGDLSVYWYQQSLDQGLQFLIQYYNGEERAKGNILERFSAQQFPDLHSELNLSSLELGDSALYFCASSVGLAGGNEQFFGPGTRLTVL.